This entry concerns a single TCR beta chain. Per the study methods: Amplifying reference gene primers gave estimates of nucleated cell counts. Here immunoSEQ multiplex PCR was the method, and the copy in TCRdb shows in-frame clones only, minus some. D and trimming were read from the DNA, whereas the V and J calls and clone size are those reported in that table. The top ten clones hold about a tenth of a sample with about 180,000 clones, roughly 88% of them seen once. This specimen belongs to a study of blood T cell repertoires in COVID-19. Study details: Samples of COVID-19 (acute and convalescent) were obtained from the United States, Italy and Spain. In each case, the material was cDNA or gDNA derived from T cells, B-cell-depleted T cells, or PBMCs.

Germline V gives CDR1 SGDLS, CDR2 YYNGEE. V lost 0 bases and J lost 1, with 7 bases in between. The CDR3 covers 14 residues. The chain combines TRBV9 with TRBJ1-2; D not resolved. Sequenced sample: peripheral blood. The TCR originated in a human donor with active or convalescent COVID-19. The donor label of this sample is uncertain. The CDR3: CASSVGESNYGYTF. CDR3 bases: TGTGCCAGCAGCGTAGGCGAAAGTAACTATGGCTACACCTTC.